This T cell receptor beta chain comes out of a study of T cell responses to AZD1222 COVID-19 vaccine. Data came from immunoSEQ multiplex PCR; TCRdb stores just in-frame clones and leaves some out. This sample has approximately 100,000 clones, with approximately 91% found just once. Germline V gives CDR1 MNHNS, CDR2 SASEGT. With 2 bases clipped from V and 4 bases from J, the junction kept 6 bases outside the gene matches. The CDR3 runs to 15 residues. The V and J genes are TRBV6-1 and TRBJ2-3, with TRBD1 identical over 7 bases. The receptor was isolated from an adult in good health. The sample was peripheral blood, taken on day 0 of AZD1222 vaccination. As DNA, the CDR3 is TGTGCCAGCAGTGAAAGCAGGGGGAAAGCAGATACGCAGTATTTT. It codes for CASSESRGKADTQYF.